What follows are 7 T cell receptor beta chains derived from one specimen sequenced in a study of monozygotic twins with inflammatory bowel disease. TCRdb reanalyzed the 5' RACE reads and collapses them to one entry per CDR3 protein, without DNA. The ten top clones account for 1.9%, within a sample of under 130,000 distinct CDR3 sequences. Sequenced input: blood. All receptors derive from a human donor with ulcerative colitis or Crohn's disease, or a healthy co-twin of an affected twin (not recorded which).

The V call is TRBV5-5, the J call TRBJ2-2; TCRdb calls TRBD1, which cannot be checked without DNA. CDR1 is SGHKS, CDR2 YYEKEE, per germline (reference sequence). The CDR3 length is 17 residues. The CDR3 protein is CASSLRITGQGAGELFF.

The genes are TRBV19 and TRBJ2-7; TCRdb indicates TRBD1, and absent DNA this call remains unverified. CDR1 is LNHDA and CDR2 is SQIVND in the germline V gene (reference sequence). The CDR3 is 14 amino acids. The CDR3 sequence: CASSPGQIRYEQYF.

This chain's CDR3 is CASSLLGTSYNEQFF. The chain links TRBV7-2 to TRBJ2-1. This CDR3 is built from 15 residues. CDR1 is SGHTA and CDR2 is FQGNSA in the germline V gene.

The V call is TRBV7-2, the J call TRBJ2-7; there is no DNA to check the TCRdb D call of TRBD1. CDR1 and CDR2 from the germline V gene are SGHTA and FQGNSA. CDR3 size: 13 residues. The CDR3 region is CASHRDRTYEQYF.

The V gene is TRBV7-9, the J gene TRBJ2-1; TCRdb's D gene call, TRBD1, goes unchecked for lack of DNA. CDR1 is SEHNR and CDR2 is FQNEAQ in the germline V gene (reference sequence). The CDR3 runs 14 residues. CDR3 amino acids: CASRPGHGGHEQFF.

The rearrangement joins TRBV29-1 to TRBJ2-5; lacking DNA, the TRBD1 call made by TCRdb goes unchecked. From germline, CDR1 is SQVTM and CDR2 ANQGSEA. The CDR3 is 12 amino acids. The CDR3 protein is CSVDPGGETQYF.

This sequence joins TRBV5-6 and TRBJ2-1; lacking DNA, the TRBD1 call made by TCRdb goes unchecked. The CDR3 totals 17 residues. The germline CDR1 and CDR2 sequences are SGHDT and YYEEEE. The chain's CDR3 is CASSFSTTGFVYNEQFF.